This T cell receptor (beta chain) was recorded in a study of cytomegalovirus exposure and HLA in healthy donors. The CDR3 totals 15 residues. V shed 0 bases, J shed 6 bases, and the junction held 7 bases outside the gene matches. Germline CDR1 and CDR2: LNHNV and YYDKDF (reference sequence). Study-level findings and limits: Investigators reported 150 to 200 TCR beta chains as tied to cytomegalovirus.

This clone was picked up many times. Its target is unknown. The assay was immunoSEQ multiplex PCR, and TCRdb's table has in-frame clones only and misses some. Found here are around 150,000 clones, roughly four fifths of them singletons; the top ten hold 25% to 30%. The chain joins TRBV15 to TRBJ2-7, with TRBD1 matching over 8 bases. The specimen was PBMCs. This receptor was taken from a man between 25 and 39 years old in good health and CMV-seropositive. The CDR3, as DNA: TGTGCCACCAGCAGAGATACTCCAGGGGGCGTCGAGCAGTACTTC. Encoded protein: CATSRDTPGGVEQYF.